At least ten counts were recorded for the clone carrying this T cell receptor beta chain. The target antigen is unknown. These data originate in a study of T-cell memory formation after mild COVID-19. TCRdb processed the 5' RACE reads anew with MiXCR; each CDR3 protein has one entry. The sample includes nearly 350,000 distinct CDR3 sequences, under 15% of them seen just once. Points from the study as a whole: Later expanders leaned CD4+, whereas clones that contracted between day 15 and 85 were balanced CD4/CD8.

After removal of 7 bases from V and 8 bases from J, the junction contained 4 bases not matched to a gene. The CDR3 contains 13 residues. In germline, CDR1 is MNHEY, CDR2 SVGEGT. Input material: PBMCs or a T cell subset sorted from them (not recorded which). V is TRBV6-2 or TRBV6-3 and J is TRBJ1-6, with 8 bases lining up with TRBD1. The source of this sequence is a man between 18 and 29 years old who had mild COVID-19 (a few samples of this study predate the infection). Cell type and time point are not known. CDR3 protein: CASTGTGDSPLHF. CDR3 bases: TGTGCCAGCACGGGGACAGGAGATTCACCCCTCCACTTT.